Listed below are T cell receptor beta chains from one sample, sequenced in a study of blood T cells in healthy people across ages. TCRdb analysed the 5' RACE reads with MiXCR anew, one entry per CDR3 protein. The sample holds about 1 million distinct CDR3 sequences, under 45% seen once. The specimen sequenced was blood. The receptors were sampled from a woman aged 55-69 years in good health. Each CDR3 is given with its conserved first and last residue. The order of the fields is clone size, D gene, J gene, V gene, CDR3 DNA, CDR3 protein. The D gene is left open where the match is weak. Clone size is given for some rows only: seen once, a few or many times, or a class if the clone is expanded.

clone size: few; D gene: NA; J gene: TRBJ2-5; V gene: TRBV7-9; CDR3 DNA: TGTGCCAGCAGCTTGGGCCCCGGCGGACAAGAGACCCAGTACTTC; CDR3 protein: CASSLGPGGQETQYF
clone size: few; D gene: NA; J gene: TRBJ2-3; V gene: TRBV27; CDR3 DNA: TGTGCCAGCAGTTTATTAAAGGGGTCGGCAGATACGCAGTATTTT; CDR3 protein: CASSLLKGSADTQYF
clone size: NA; D gene: NA; J gene: TRBJ2-7; V gene: TRBV29-1; CDR3 DNA: TGCAGCGGGGGGACTGGAATCTACGAGCAGTACTTC; CDR3 protein: CSGGTGIYEQYF
clone size: NA; D gene: TRBD2; J gene: TRBJ2-5; V gene: TRBV10-2; CDR3 DNA: TGCGCCAGCAGCTGGACTAGACAAGAGACCCAGTACTTC; CDR3 protein: CASSWTRQETQYF
clone size: NA; D gene: TRBD2; J gene: TRBJ2-7; V gene: TRBV28; CDR3 DNA: TGTGCCAGCAGGGGAGGGACTAGCGGGGCCTACGAGCAGTACTTC; CDR3 protein: CASRGGTSGAYEQYF
clone size: NA; D gene: TRBD2; J gene: TRBJ2-5; V gene: TRBV30; CDR3 DNA: TGTGCCTGGAGGCTAGCGGGACGAGAGACCCAGTACTTC; CDR3 protein: CAWRLAGRETQYF
clone size: few; D gene: NA; J gene: TRBJ2-4; V gene: TRBV11-2; CDR3 DNA: TGTGCCAGCAGCTTAGATTTTGGAAACCTTCAGTACTTC; CDR3 protein: CASSLDFGNLQYF
clone size: few; D gene: NA; J gene: TRBJ2-7; V gene: TRBV29-1; CDR3 DNA: TGCAGCGTTGAAGATGGGGTGACAGGAGCCTACGAGCAGTACTTC; CDR3 protein: CSVEDGVTGAYEQYF
clone size: NA; D gene: NA; J gene: TRBJ2-5; V gene: TRBV5-1; CDR3 DNA: TGCGCCAGCAGCTTCGACCGCAGGCAAGAGACCCAGTACTTC; CDR3 protein: CASSFDRRQETQYF
clone size: few; D gene: TRBD2; J gene: TRBJ2-1; V gene: TRBV11-3; CDR3 DNA: TGTGCCAGCAGCCCCTCCCCCCCGGGAGGGCTTCCGAATGAGCAGTTCTTC; CDR3 protein: CASSPSPPGGLPNEQFF
clone size: NA; D gene: TRBD2; J gene: TRBJ2-5; V gene: TRBV6-2/TRBV6-3; CDR3 DNA: TGTGCCAGCAGGAGGACTAGCGGGAGTTTGAGGGTCCAAGAGACCCAGTACTTC; CDR3 protein: CASRRTSGSLRVQETQYF
clone size: few; D gene: NA; J gene: TRBJ2-7; V gene: TRBV15; CDR3 DNA: TGTGCCACCAGCAGAGATGAGTACGAGCAGTACTTC; CDR3 protein: CATSRDEYEQYF
clone size: NA; D gene: NA; J gene: TRBJ2-5; V gene: TRBV6-1; CDR3 DNA: TGTGCCAGCAGTGAAATCGGGCAGGCAGGGACCCAGTACTTC; CDR3 protein: CASSEIGQAGTQYF
clone size: NA; D gene: TRBD2; J gene: TRBJ2-3; V gene: TRBV6-1; CDR3 DNA: TGTGCCAGCAAACGAGTAGCGGGGATCACAGATACGCGGTATTTT; CDR3 protein: CASKRVAGITDTRYF
clone size: NA; D gene: TRBD2; J gene: TRBJ2-1; V gene: TRBV30; CDR3 DNA: TGTGCCTCTCAAAGAATTAGAGGCGGGGGTGAGCAGTTCTTC; CDR3 protein: CASQRIRGGGEQFF
clone size: NA; D gene: TRBD1; J gene: TRBJ2-4; V gene: TRBV24-1; CDR3 DNA: TGTGCCACCAGTGATTTCAGGGGGCAGCAGTACTTC; CDR3 protein: CATSDFRGQQYF
clone size: NA; D gene: TRBD1; J gene: TRBJ2-5; V gene: TRBV20-1; CDR3 DNA: TGCAGTGCTAGAGTCCATCTCCAGGGGGATATAGAGACCCAGTACTTC; CDR3 protein: CSARVHLQGDIETQYF
clone size: few; D gene: NA; J gene: TRBJ2-7; V gene: TRBV7-3; CDR3 DNA: TGTGCCAGCAGCTTAACCCCCAGGGCCCTTTCCTACGAGCAGTACTTC; CDR3 protein: CASSLTPRALSYEQYF
clone size: NA; D gene: NA; J gene: TRBJ2-7; V gene: TRBV12-3/TRBV12-4; CDR3 DNA: TGTGCCAGCAGCAAAACCCCCGGGGTTTCCTACGAGCAGTACTTC; CDR3 protein: CASSKTPGVSYEQYF
clone size: few; D gene: NA; J gene: TRBJ2-1; V gene: TRBV12-3/TRBV12-4; CDR3 DNA: TGTGCCAGCACCCCGGTGTTTAGCAATGAGCAGTTCTTC; CDR3 protein: CASTPVFSNEQFF
clone size: few; D gene: TRBD2; J gene: TRBJ2-1; V gene: TRBV20-1; CDR3 DNA: TGCAGTGCCGCAGGACTAGCGGTGGACAATGAGCAGTTCTTC; CDR3 protein: CSAAGLAVDNEQFF
clone size: many; D gene: NA; J gene: TRBJ2-5; V gene: TRBV24-1; CDR3 DNA: TGTGCCACCAGTGATAACAAAAAAGAGACCCAGTACTTC; CDR3 protein: CATSDNKKETQYF
clone size: NA; D gene: TRBD2; J gene: TRBJ2-3; V gene: TRBV5-1; CDR3 DNA: TGCGCCAGCAGCTTGGGACTAGCGGGAGTTAACACAGATACGCAGTATTTT; CDR3 protein: CASSLGLAGVNTDTQYF
clone size: few; D gene: NA; J gene: TRBJ2-3; V gene: TRBV5-1; CDR3 DNA: TGCGCCAGCAGCTTCGATGAGAGACGAGGTACGCAGTATTTT; CDR3 protein: CASSFDERRGTQYF
clone size: NA; D gene: NA; J gene: TRBJ2-1; V gene: TRBV20-1; CDR3 DNA: TGCAGTCCTACCGGGGGACGCCTGCAGTTCTTC; CDR3 protein: CSPTGGRLQFF
clone size: NA; D gene: TRBD2; J gene: TRBJ2-3; V gene: TRBV29-1; CDR3 DNA: TGCAGCGTCGGGACTAGCGGGGCGTCAGATACGCAGTATTTT; CDR3 protein: CSVGTSGASDTQYF
clone size: NA; D gene: NA; J gene: TRBJ2-5; V gene: TRBV11-2; CDR3 DNA: TGTGCCAGCAGGCCCCGCGGAGTCCAAGAGACCCAGTACTTC; CDR3 protein: CASRPRGVQETQYF
clone size: few; D gene: NA; J gene: TRBJ2-7; V gene: TRBV18; CDR3 DNA: TGTGCCAGCGCACCTGAGGGAACTAACTCGTACTTC; CDR3 protein: CASAPEGTNSYF
clone size: NA; D gene: TRBD2; J gene: TRBJ2-5; V gene: TRBV5-4; CDR3 DNA: TGTGCCAGCACCCTGGGACTAAATGAAGGCACCCAGTACTTC; CDR3 protein: CASTLGLNEGTQYF
clone size: NA; D gene: TRBD1; J gene: TRBJ2-3; V gene: TRBV18; CDR3 DNA: TGTGCCAGCTCCCCCTGGACAGGGCGGACAGATACGCAGTATTTT; CDR3 protein: CASSPWTGRTDTQYF
clone size: once; D gene: NA; J gene: TRBJ2-1; V gene: TRBV28; CDR3 DNA: TGTGCCAGCAGGGACACTTCCTACAATGAGCAGTTCTTC; CDR3 protein: CASRDTSYNEQFF
clone size: few; D gene: TRBD1; J gene: TRBJ2-3; V gene: TRBV4-1; CDR3 DNA: TGCGCCAGCAGCCAGGACGGGACAGGGGCAGATACGCAGTATTTT; CDR3 protein: CASSQDGTGADTQYF
clone size: NA; D gene: NA; J gene: TRBJ1-1; V gene: TRBV14; CDR3 DNA: TGTGCCAGCAGCCAAGCATTTAACACTGAAGCTTTCTTT; CDR3 protein: CASSQAFNTEAFF
clone size: few; D gene: TRBD2; J gene: TRBJ2-5; V gene: TRBV5-1; CDR3 DNA: TGCGCCAGCAGCTTGGACGTTAGCGGGGGAGCGGAGACCCAGTACTTC; CDR3 protein: CASSLDVSGGAETQYF